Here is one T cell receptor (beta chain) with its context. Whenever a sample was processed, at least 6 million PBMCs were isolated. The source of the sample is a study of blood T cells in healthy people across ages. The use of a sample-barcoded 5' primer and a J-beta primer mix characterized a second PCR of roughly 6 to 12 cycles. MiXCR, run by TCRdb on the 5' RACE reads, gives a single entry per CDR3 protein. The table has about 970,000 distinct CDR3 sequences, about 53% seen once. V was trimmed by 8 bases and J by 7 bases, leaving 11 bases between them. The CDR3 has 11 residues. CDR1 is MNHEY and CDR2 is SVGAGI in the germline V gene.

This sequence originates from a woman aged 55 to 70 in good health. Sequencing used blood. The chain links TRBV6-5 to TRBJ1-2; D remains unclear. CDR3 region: CASRAVLGYTF. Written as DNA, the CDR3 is TGTGCCAGCCGGGCGGTACTTGGCTACACCTTC.